This T cell receptor beta chain was retrieved from a study of Ad26.COV2.S vaccination and SARS-CoV-2 variants. Looking at the study overall: Donor joined the COV1001 Ad26.COV2.S trial arm. Study-level results: Reported post-vaccination CD8+ and CD4+ T cell responses to spike showed substantial breadth. Responses of T cells in total may have been underestimated by the TCR breadth and depth analyses.

Of note for this clone: Its antigen is still unknown.

Sequenced by immunoSEQ multiplex PCR; TCRdb stores in-frame clones only, minus some. The sample contains around 400,000 clones, 90% of which appear only once. Indicated treatment: 19 received Ad26.COV2.S at low or high dose, single or two shots; about 5 received placebo; per-sample allocation not given. Samples analyzed were those drawn on day 63 after the first vaccine or placebo injection. The material was peripheral blood, obtained in a trial of Ad26.COV2.S vaccine versus placebo. This TCR derives from a person between 18 and 65 years old who received the Ad26.COV2.S COVID-19 vaccine or a placebo.

Here the CDR3 DNA reads TGCGCCAGCAGCCTACTTGAGGGATTGGGTGAGCAGTTCTTC. Translating gives CASSLLEGLGEQFF. The rearrangement uses TRBV5-1 and TRBJ2-1, with D perhaps matching TRBD2 (5 bases). The CDR3 runs to 14 residues. Germline V CDR1 and CDR2: SGHRS, YFSETQ. Trimming stripped 4 bases from V and 9 bases from J, with 17 bases between. Together with reference TRBV5-1 and TRBJ2-1, the CDR3 gives the full variable domain: KAGVTQTPRYLIKTRGQQVTLSCSPISGHRSVSWYQQTPGQGLQFLFEYFSETQRNKGNFPGRFSGRQFSNSRSEMNVSTLELGDSALYLCASSLLEGLGEQFFGPGTRLTVL.